The 28 T cell receptor beta chains below were found in one sample sequenced in a study of T-cell reconstitution after alpha-beta-depleted transplantation in children. Unique molecular identifiers were used in preparing the TCRbeta library. TCRdb called the PCR reads again in MiXCR, with one record for every CDR3 protein. The repertoire holds some 840,000 distinct CDR3 sequences, approximately 15% seen once, with approximately 5% in the top ten. The sample in question was PBMCs, mostly from graft donor cells, obtained 360 days after TCRalphabeta/CD19-depleted stem cell transplant. The receptors were sampled from a male patient between 10 and 17 years old who had a stem cell transplant for acute lymphoblastic leukemia, so the T cells may come from the graft donor.

The chain couples TRBV6-2 or TRBV6-3 to TRBJ2-7; D is perhaps TRBD1 (5 bases). V lost 7 bases, J lost 1 base, and 11 bases lay in between. The CDR3 is 13 residues long. Germline CDR1 reads MNHEY; CDR2 reads SVGEGT. The CDR3 reads CASNPDTSYEQYF. CDR3 nucleotides: TGTGCCAGCAACCCGGACACTTCCTACGAGCAGTACTTC.

The V gene is TRBV29-1, the J gene TRBJ2-1; tentatively, D is TRBD1 or TRBD2 (5 bases each). CDR3 size: 16 residues. Trimming left V 8 bases short and J 0 bases short, with 20 bases between. Germline values: CDR1 SQVTM, CDR2 ANQGSEA. CDR3 DNA: TGCAGCTCCCGGGACGACCTTTCCGGCTCCTACAATGAGCAGTTCTTC. This encodes CSSRDDLSGSYNEQFF.

This clonotype has just a few counts. This chain links TRBV5-1 with TRBJ2-3; TRBD2 matches at 7 bases. Trimming removed 3 bases from V and 4 bases from J; junction bases left unmatched: 11. The CDR3 is 16 residues long. Germline CDR1 reads SGHRS; CDR2 reads YFSETQ. CDR3 protein: CASSSNAGVSADTQYF. CDR3 in DNA: TGCGCCAGCAGCTCGAATGCGGGAGTCAGCGCAGATACGCAGTATTTT.

This clonotype occurred a few times. J is TRBJ1-5 and V is TRBV27; D might be TRBD1 (5 bases). Germline assignment: CDR1 MNHEY and CDR2 SMNVEV (reference sequence). The CDR3 has 16 residues. V was shortened by 3 bases and J by 0 bases, with 12 bases between the two germline ends. CDR3 residues: CASSFSADSSNQPQHF. The CDR3 nucleotides read TGTGCCAGCAGTTTCTCGGCTGACAGTAGCAATCAGCCCCAGCATTTT.

The gene calls are TRBV7-9 and TRBJ2-1; no reliable D call. This CDR3 is 16 amino acids long. The V gene lost 5 bases and the J gene lost 2 bases, with 16 bases spanning the gap. Germline V lookup: CDR1 SEHNR, CDR2 FQNEAQ (reference sequence). The CDR3 DNA sequence: TGTGCCAGCAGCCAAGTAGGGCAAGGGCCCTACAATGAGCAGTTCTTC. As protein: CASSQVGQGPYNEQFF.

A few counts support this clonotype. In DNA, the CDR3 is TGTGCCAGCAGCCCTACTCACTTAAACCACAATGAGCAGTTCTTC. Translating it yields CASSPTHLNHNEQFF. This rearrangement joins TRBV7-6 to TRBJ2-1, with D unresolved. The CDR3 consists of 15 residues. Germline loops: CDR1 SGHVS, CDR2 FNYEAQ. Trimming cost V 5 bases and J 5 bases, with 16 bases left between them.

The chain carries TRBV21-1 and TRBJ2-2; TRBD2 reflects the table's D call only, with no check against the DNA. TRBV21-1 constitutes a pseudogene. This CDR3 region has 16 residues. As DNA, the CDR3 is TGTGCCAGCAGCAAAAGAAAGCGGGAGAAGGCCGGGGAGCTGTTTTTT. Translated: CASSKRKREKAGELFF.

This chain uses TRBV9 with TRBJ2-1, with 10 bases that match TRBD1. The CDR3 is 18 amino acids. V lost 0 bases and J lost 5; bases outside the gene matches: 11. CDR1 is SGDLS and CDR2 is YYNGEE in the germline V gene. CDR3 residues: CASSVARVGTGANNEQFF. In DNA, the CDR3 is TGTGCCAGCAGCGTAGCGAGGGTTGGGACAGGGGCAAACAATGAGCAGTTCTTC.

There are many counts of this clonotype. V is TRBV18 and J is TRBJ2-7, with TRBD1 matching over 7 bases. CDR1 is KGHSH and CDR2 is LQKENI in the germline V gene. The length of the CDR3 is 17 residues. The trim removed 3 bases at V and 4 bases at J, leaving 15 bases unmatched. CDR3 DNA sequence: TGTGCCAGCTCACCCCAACGGGACAGAAACGGGGATTACGAGCAGTACTTC. Protein: CASSPQRDRNGDYEQYF. The full variable domain, with the rest looked up from reference TRBV18 and TRBJ2-7, is NAGVMQNPRHLVRRRGQEARLRCSPMKGHSHVYWYRQLPEEGLKFMVYLQKENIIDESGMPKERFSAEFPKEGPSILRIQQVVRGDSAAYFCASSPQRDRNGDYEQYFGPGTRLTVT.

This clonotype was found a few times. The J gene is TRBJ1-2, the V gene TRBV4-2, with a tentative D call TRBD1 (6 bases). Germline V CDR1 and CDR2: LGHNA, YNFKEQ. This CDR3 contains 14 residues. The V and J ends lost 4 bases and 3 bases respectively, with 12 bases between them. The DNA for the CDR3 is TGTGCCAGCAGCCCCGGACAGCCCGACTATGGCTACACCTTC. It encodes CASSPGQPDYGYTF.

This clonotype appeared a few times. The rearrangement joins TRBV27 to TRBJ2-7, with D perhaps matching TRBD1 (5 bases). The CDR3 has 14 residues. Germline V lookup: CDR1 MNHEY, CDR2 SMNVEV (reference sequence). V was clipped by 4 bases and J by 1 base, with 11 bases between them. In nucleotides, the CDR3 is TGTGCCAGCAGTTGGGGCAGTAAATCCTACGAGCAGTACTTC. It yields the protein CASSWGSKSYEQYF.

The chain uses TRBV7-9 and TRBJ2-7; D perhaps matches TRBD2 (5 bases). Germline CDR1 reads SEHNR; CDR2 reads FQNEAQ (reference sequence). This CDR3 has 14 amino acids. Trimming shortened V by 2 bases and J by 0 bases, and 8 bases separated the two germline ends. The CDR3 sequence: CASSLSEASYEQYF. The CDR3 DNA reads TGTGCCAGCAGCTTATCGGAGGCCTCCTACGAGCAGTACTTC.

This clonotype has more than one count but fewer than ten. The rearrangement links TRBV29-1 to TRBJ2-3; 8 nucleotides match TRBD1. V lost 6 bases to trimming and J lost 5 bases; unmatched junction nucleotides: 7. The germline CDR1 and CDR2 sequences are SQVTM and ANQGSEA. The CDR3 is 13 amino acids. CDR3 nucleotides: TGCAGCGTAACAGGGGGTGGAGGAGATACGCAGTATTTT. It yields the protein CSVTGGGGDTQYF.

This clonotype has just a few counts. The chain combines TRBV27 with TRBJ2-1, with 10 bases that match TRBD2. This CDR3 region has 14 residues. V trimming: 4 bases; J trimming: 6 bases; junction bases outside the gene matches: 3. The V gene's germline CDR1 is MNHEY and CDR2 SMNVEV (reference sequence). The CDR3 nucleotides read TGTGCCAGCAGTTCCGCTAGCGGGAGCAATGAGCAGTTCTTC. Protein: CASSSASGSNEQFF.

Points on this clonotype: Given the absence of the conserved phenylalanine or tryptophan at the CDR3 end, a read error is likely. CDR3 nucleotides: TGTGCCAGCTCAGTCCAGCTTAGCGGGACGACCCCCAATGAGCAGTTCATC. Its protein product is CASSVQLSGTTPNEQFI. This rearrangement joins TRBV18 to TRBJ2-1, with 8 bases fitting TRBD2. The CDR3 spans 17 residues. Germline CDR1 and CDR2: KGHSH and LQKENI. With 5 bases clipped from V and 6 bases from J, the junction kept 15 bases outside the gene matches.

The chain couples TRBV5-1 to TRBJ2-1; D ambiguous. Germline V lookup: CDR1 SGHRS, CDR2 YFSETQ. V was pared by 4 bases and J by 2 bases, with 10 bases between. The CDR3 runs to 14 residues. In DNA form, the CDR3 reads TGCGCCAGCAGCCCCGACTTTACCTACAATGAGCAGTTCTTC. Amino acids: CASSPDFTYNEQFF. Complete variable domain (other parts from reference TRBV5-1 and TRBJ2-1): KAGVTQTPRYLIKTRGQQVTLSCSPISGHRSVSWYQQTPGQGLQFLFEYFSETQRNKGNFPGRFSGRQFSNSRSEMNVSTLELGDSALYLCASSPDFTYNEQFFGPGTRLTVL.

The V and J genes are TRBV28 and TRBJ2-1, with 11 bases that match TRBD2. With 6 bases clipped from V and 6 bases from J, the junction kept 16 bases outside the gene matches. This CDR3 is built from 18 residues. Germline CDR1 MDHEN, CDR2 SYDVKM. DNA of the CDR3: TGTGCCAGCAGCCCGACTAGCGGGATTCGACTGCTGCTCAATGAGCAGTTCTTC. Encoded protein: CASSPTSGIRLLLNEQFF.

The genes are TRBV27 and TRBJ2-7, with D perhaps matching TRBD2 (7 bases). The V and J ends lost 7 bases and 3 bases respectively, with 25 bases between them. Germline CDR1 reads MNHEY; CDR2 reads SMNVEV (reference sequence). CDR3 length: 17 residues. This CDR3 is CASNEVGGRGPGYEQYF. The CDR3, as DNA: TGTGCCAGCAATGAAGTCGGAGGGCGGGGGCCGGGCTACGAGCAGTACTTC.

The V call is TRBV20-1, the J call TRBJ1-1; no firm D call. The V gene's germline CDR1 is DFQATT and CDR2 SNEGSKA (reference sequence). Between the trimmed V and J ends, which lost 6 bases and 1 base, there was a span of 9 bases. The CDR3 has 12 amino acids. CDR3 nucleotides: TGCAGTGCGACCGGGCCGAACACTGAAGCTTTCTTT. This translates into CSATGPNTEAFF.

CDR3 protein: CASSLGRLAGPRNTQYF. Written as DNA, the CDR3 is TGTGCCAGCAGCTTAGGGCGACTAGCGGGACCCCGGAATACGCAGTATTTT. V usage is TRBV7-2 and J usage is TRBJ2-3; 11 bases line up with TRBD2. Germline loops: CDR1 SGHTA, CDR2 FQGNSA. Trimming took 1 base from V and 7 from J; bases not matched to a gene: 10. The CDR3 covers 17 residues.

Ten or more counts support this clonotype. The gene calls are TRBV29-1 and TRBJ2-1, with D perhaps given as TRBD1 or TRBD2 (5 bases each). Germline CDR1 SQVTM, CDR2 ANQGSEA. Trimming left V 0 bases short and J 16 bases short, with 16 bases between. This CDR3 contains 12 residues. CDR3 region: CSVEDHGDRPFF. DNA of the CDR3: TGCAGCGTTGAAGATCATGGGGACCGACCCTTCTTC.

In its sample, this clonotype was seen a few times. The rearrangement joins TRBV29-1 to TRBJ2-5; D gene uncertain. The V and J ends lost 3 bases and 1 base respectively, with 3 bases between them. This CDR3 comprises 11 residues. Germline CDR1 and CDR2: SQVTM and ANQGSEA. DNA for the CDR3: TGCAGCGTTGATAGCCAAGAGACCCAGTACTTC. Its translation: CSVDSQETQYF.

The sample holds a few counts of this clonotype. The genes are TRBV7-8 and TRBJ1-1; no firm D call. V was shortened by 5 bases and J by 5 bases, with 15 bases between the two germline ends. CDR1 SGHVS and CDR2 FQNEAQ come from the germline V gene. This CDR3 has 14 residues. CDR3 DNA sequence: TGTGCCAGCAGCCTGATGAGGGTGCAGACTGAAGCTTTCTTT. Amino acids: CASSLMRVQTEAFF.

This clonotype was observed a handful of times. V and J are TRBV12-3 or TRBV12-4 and TRBJ2-5; D gene uncertain. The CDR3 runs 13 residues. Trimming cost V 3 bases and J 2 bases, with 7 bases left between them. CDR3 nucleotides: TGTGCCAGCAGTTTCTGGGGACAAGAGACCCAGTACTTC. This codes for CASSFWGQETQYF.

The rearrangement joins TRBV5-5 to TRBJ1-1, with a tentative D call TRBD1 (5 bases). Germline V gives CDR1 SGHKS, CDR2 YYEKEE (reference sequence). The V gene lost 0 bases and the J gene lost 2 bases, with 14 bases spanning the gap. The CDR3 loop spans 16 amino acids. This CDR3 reads CASSLVTGIANTEAFF. CDR3 coding DNA: TGTGCCAGCAGCTTGGTTACAGGAATCGCTAACACTGAAGCTTTCTTT.

The V call is TRBV4-1, the J call TRBJ2-2, with 12 bases fitting TRBD2. Looked up from germline, CDR1 is MGHRA and CDR2 is YSYEKL. After removal of 1 base from V and 4 bases from J, the junction contained 10 bases not matched to a gene. The CDR3 sequence is 19 residues long. The DNA of the CDR3 is TGCGCCAGCAGCCAAGTCCCCTTACTAGCGGGAGGTCGCACCGGGGAGCTGTTTTTT. Translating it yields CASSQVPLLAGGRTGELFF.

This clonotype has only a few counts. The chain employs TRBV24-1 and TRBJ2-7; 9 bases are a match to TRBD1. The germline V gene encodes CDR1 KGHDR and CDR2 SFDVKD. Germline trimming cut 4 bases from V and 9 bases from J; bases unmatched to any gene: 9. There are 14 residues in the CDR3. CDR3: CATSETGGPTLQYF. CDR3 sequence (DNA): TGTGCCACCAGTGAGACAGGGGGTCCGACTCTGCAGTACTTC.

V usage is TRBV5-6 and J usage is TRBJ2-7, with no clear D. The CDR3 loop spans 15 amino acids. V lost 0 bases and J lost 3, with 13 bases in between. Germline loops: CDR1 SGHDT, CDR2 YYEEEE. The CDR3: CASSLVTVRGYEQYF. The CDR3 DNA follows: TGTGCCAGCAGCTTGGTCACAGTCAGAGGCTACGAGCAGTACTTC.